The 25 T cell receptor beta chains reported below all come from one sample, sequenced in a study of memory CD8 T cells in hepatitis C reinfection. The time point here: late/post reinfection, 12 to 24 weeks after detection. The sorted cells went straight to TCR sequencing with no prior in vitro expansion. The repertoire was sequenced with immunoSEQ multiplex PCR; TCRdb's copy has only in-frame clones and lacks some. Of some 46,000 clones in the sample, 89% were seen once. Sequencing was done on a sample of naive CD8+ T cells sorted from blood. All receptors derive from a young man with hepatitis C virus infection.

V is TRBV27 and J is TRBJ2-5, with 13 bases matching TRBD2. The junction had 7 bases not matched to a gene; V was cut back by 5 bases and J by 1 base. The CDR3 loop spans 17 amino acids. Germline CDR1 reads MNHEY; CDR2 reads SMNVEV (reference sequence). CDR3 in DNA: TGTGCCAGCAGTCCAATACTAGCGGGGGGGCTCCAAGAGACCCAGTACTTC. Translating it yields CASSPILAGGLQETQYF.

This clone showed up just once. V and J are TRBV7-2 and TRBJ2-4; possible D gene TRBD2, 5 bases. Germline loops: CDR1 SGHTA, CDR2 FQGNSA. V shed 5 bases and J shed 6 bases, with 17 bases lying between them. The CDR3 totals 15 residues. CDR3 residues: CASSPLGSLGNIQYF. In nucleotides, the CDR3 is TGTGCCAGCAGCCCCCTGGGTTCACTAGGAAACATTCAGTACTTC.

The chain uses TRBV2 and TRBJ2-5; TRBD2 matches 15 bases. Germline assignment: CDR1 SNHLY and CDR2 FYNNEI. Trimming removed 7 bases from V and 5 bases from J; junction bases left unmatched: 11. The CDR3 is 17 residues long. In DNA form, the CDR3 reads TGTGCCAGCAACCTACCCGGGACTAGCGGGGGGTATGAGACCCAGTACTTC. It translates to CASNLPGTSGGYETQYF. Full variable domain (rest looked up from reference TRBV2 and TRBJ2-5): EPEVTQTPSHQVTQMGQEVILRCVPISNHLYFYWYRQILGQKVEFLVSFYNNEISEKSEIFDDQFSVERPDGSNFTLKIRSTKLEDSAMYFCASNLPGTSGGYETQYFGPGTRLLVL.

V usage is TRBV25-1 and J usage is TRBJ2-2, with 13 bases identical to TRBD2. Germline CDR1 and CDR2: MGHDK and SYGVNS. V trimming: 5 bases; J trimming: 6 bases; junction bases outside the gene matches: 3. There are 15 residues in the CDR3. CDR3 nucleotide sequence: TGTGCCAGCAGTTACGGACTAGCGGGAGCCGGGGAGCTGTTTTTT. It encodes CASSYGLAGAGELFF.

This clone was observed a handful of times. This chain connects TRBV6-5 to TRBJ1-4; D is possibly TRBD1 (5 bases). Trimming removed 6 bases at V and 6 bases at J, with 17 bases between. Germline V gene sequence: CDR1 MNHEY, CDR2 SVGAGI. This CDR3 has 15 residues. CDR3 loop: CASRPSGRADEKLFF. The CDR3 DNA is TGTGCCAGCAGACCGTCCGGCAGGGCGGATGAAAAACTGTTTTTT.

This chain links TRBV7-9 with TRBJ2-5, with a tentative D call TRBD2 (6 bases). V was clipped by 2 bases and J by 3 bases, with 16 bases between them. This CDR3 comprises 16 residues. Germline V gene lookup returns CDR1 SEHNR and CDR2 FQNEAQ (reference sequence). CDR3 nucleotides: TGTGCCAGCAGCTTATATTTCGGAGGGCCCGAAGAGACCCAGTACTTC. Its translation is CASSLYFGGPEETQYF.

The chain is built from TRBV11-3 and TRBJ2-2; 7 nucleotides match TRBD2. Trimming at V came to 5 bases and at J to 2 bases, leaving 11 bases not matched to a gene. The CDR3 has 17 residues. Germline loops: CDR1 SGHNT, CDR2 YENEEA. The CDR3 sequence is CASSGYDLAANTGELFF. CDR3 DNA: TGTGCCAGCAGCGGTTATGATCTAGCGGCTAACACCGGGGAGCTGTTTTTT.

The chain combines TRBV7-9 with TRBJ1-2; D might be TRBD1 (6 bases). CDR3 length: 17 residues. CDR1 is SEHNR, CDR2 FQNEAQ, per germline (reference sequence). The V end lost 4 bases, the J end lost 4 bases, and 22 bases lay between the germline ends. CDR3 DNA: TGTGCCAGCAGCTCAATGGGACACCGATATTCCGCCTATGGCTACACCTTC. Amino acids: CASSSMGHRYSAYGYTF.

The CDR3 region has the DNA TGTGCCAGCAGTTTATCTTTCCCCTCGTATGGCTACACCTTC. This translates into CASSLSFPSYGYTF. The rearrangement uses TRBV27 and TRBJ1-2; D is uncertain. The CDR3 length is 14 residues. The V end was cut by 0 bases, the J end by 5 bases, with 10 bases between. Germline V gene data show CDR1 as MNHEY and CDR2 as SMNVEV (reference sequence).

J is TRBJ2-7 and V is TRBV14; the match to TRBD2 covers 9 bases. Germline assignment: CDR1 SGHDN and CDR2 FVKESK. Trimming removed 1 base from V and 7 bases from J; junction bases left unmatched: 2. The CDR3 length is 13 residues. The CDR3 reads CASSQGRGGEQYF. In DNA, the CDR3 is TGTGCCAGCAGCCAAGGGCGGGGGGGGGAGCAGTACTTC.

This clone showed up just a few times. The V and J genes are TRBV5-6 and TRBJ2-7; D is ambiguous. This CDR3 has 14 residues. Trimming cost V 0 bases and J 3 bases, with 10 bases left between them. The germline CDR1 and CDR2 sequences are SGHDT and YYEEEE. The CDR3 sequence: CASSLGLVLYEQYF. The DNA of the CDR3 is TGTGCCAGCAGCTTGGGGCTCGTTCTCTACGAGCAGTACTTC.

This clone was seen once. The gene calls are TRBV6-6 and TRBJ2-2, with 8 bases that match TRBD2. Germline values: CDR1 MNHNY, CDR2 SVGAGI (reference sequence). Germline trimming cut 6 bases from V and 6 bases from J; bases unmatched to any gene: 12. This CDR3 spans 16 amino acids. The CDR3 DNA follows: TGTGCCAGCAGCCTCGTGAGCGGGAGTTTCGCCGGGGAGCTGTTTTTT. Translated: CASSLVSGSFAGELFF.

The chain joins TRBV14 to TRBJ1-1; the D gene is possibly TRBD1 (5 bases). V dropped 0 bases and J dropped 3 bases, with 14 bases sitting between them. The CDR3 spans 16 residues. Germline V CDR1 and CDR2: SGHDN, FVKESK. This CDR3 reads CASSQEGRSGDTEAFF. The CDR3 coding sequence is TGTGCCAGCAGCCAAGAGGGGCGATCGGGGGACACTGAAGCTTTCTTT. The entire variable domain, with the rest obtained from reference TRBV14 and TRBJ1-1, is as follows: EAGVTQFPSHSVIEKGQTVTLRCDPISGHDNLYWYRRVMGKEIKFLLHFVKESKQDESGMPNNRFLAERTGGTYSTLKVQPAELEDSGVYFCASSQEGRSGDTEAFFGQGTRLTVV.

This clone has more than one count but fewer than ten. The chain couples TRBV4-3 to TRBJ2-1; 10 nucleotides line up with TRBD1. This CDR3 spans 14 amino acids. Germline V lookup: CDR1 LGHNA, CDR2 YSLEER. V was pared by 1 base and J by 8 bases, with 2 bases of the junction left unmatched. The CDR3 is CASSQGTGGYEQFF. The CDR3 nucleotides are TGCGCCAGCAGCCAAGGGACAGGGGGATATGAGCAGTTCTTC.

The V and J genes are TRBV5-6 and TRBJ1-1, with unresolved D. Germline values: CDR1 SGHDT, CDR2 YYEEEE. The V gene lost 3 bases and the J gene lost 1 base, with 7 bases spanning the gap. The CDR3 contains 13 residues. The CDR3 sequence: CASSSTPNTEAFF. For the CDR3, the DNA is TGTGCCAGCAGCTCCACACCGAACACTGAAGCTTTCTTT.

The V gene is TRBV29-1, the J gene TRBJ2-1; D unclear. Trimming cost V 1 base and J 1 base, with 11 bases left between them. The CDR3 sequence is 15 residues long. Germline CDR1 is SQVTM and CDR2 is ANQGSEA. The CDR3 here is CSVEANRASYNEQFF. In DNA, the CDR3 is TGCAGCGTTGAAGCCAATAGAGCTTCCTACAATGAGCAGTTCTTC.

CDR3 DNA sequence: TGTGCCAGCAGCTTGGTCGGGACAGGGGGTATGAACGAGCAGTACTTC. Its translation is CASSLVGTGGMNEQYF. The rearrangement uses TRBV7-9 and TRBJ2-7; 11 bases are a match to TRBD1. The length of the CDR3 is 16 residues. J lost 5 bases, V lost 3 bases, and 9 bases had no gene match. Germline CDR1 reads SEHNR; CDR2 reads FQNEAQ (reference sequence).

This clone was seen more than once but under ten times. This sequence joins TRBV30 and TRBJ1-1; perhaps TRBD1 as D (6 bases). Germline V gives CDR1 GTSNPN, CDR2 SVGIG (reference sequence). This CDR3 has 13 residues. With 5 bases removed from V and 7 bases from J, the gap between germline ends came to 17 bases. For the CDR3, the DNA is TGTGCCTGGCCATTATCACGGACAGATGAAGCTTTCTTT. Its protein is CAWPLSRTDEAFF. Using reference TRBV30 and TRBJ1-1 for the parts outside the CDR3, the full variable domain is SQTIHQWPATLVQPVGSPLSLECTVEGTSNPNLYWYRQAAGRGLQLLFYSVGIGQISSEVPQNLSASRPQDRQFILSSKKLLLSDSGFYLCAWPLSRTDEAFFGQGTRLTVV.

The chain has TRBV5-1 and TRBJ2-7; 8 bases are a match to TRBD1. V shed 2 bases and J 2 bases; nucleotides not matched to a gene: 12. The germline CDR1 and CDR2 sequences are SGHRS and YFSETQ. The CDR3 loop spans 17 amino acids. The CDR3 DNA reads TGCGCCAGCAGCTTTTCCTTCTCGGGACAGGTTCCCTACGAGCAGTACTTC. It yields the protein CASSFSFSGQVPYEQYF.

The chain recombines TRBV5-1 with TRBJ1-1; D is possibly TRBD1 (5 bases). Germline CDR1 and CDR2: SGHRS and YFSETQ. CDR3 length: 16 amino acids. V lost 4 bases to trimming and J lost 7 bases, with 23 bases between them. The CDR3 coding sequence is TGCGCCAGCAGCGGGGACTCGGTCGCAGGAAAAGATGAAGCTTTCTTT. Its translation: CASSGDSVAGKDEAFF.

This chain links TRBV27 with TRBJ1-5; perhaps TRBD1 as D (5 bases). This CDR3 comprises 13 residues. V dropped 6 bases and J dropped 3 bases, with 9 bases sitting between them. Germline V gene data show CDR1 as MNHEY and CDR2 as SMNVEV (reference sequence). The CDR3 reads CASRDSHNQPQHF. In nucleotides, the CDR3 is TGTGCCAGCAGAGACAGTCACAATCAGCCCCAGCATTTT.

This chain links TRBV6-6 with TRBJ2-2, with 10 bases that match TRBD1. Per germline, CDR1 MNHNY and CDR2 SVGAGI (reference sequence). This CDR3 region has 15 residues. The trim removed 6 bases at V and 9 bases at J, leaving 10 bases unmatched. CDR3 loop: CASSDSGTGERELFF. Written as DNA, the CDR3 is TGTGCCAGCAGCGACTCCGGGACAGGGGAGAGGGAGCTGTTTTTT.

The CDR3 DNA reads TGTGCCAGTAGTCCCGGGGGGGCGGGTGAGCAGTTCTTC. This encodes CASSPGGAGEQFF. The rearrangement joins TRBV19 to TRBJ2-1, with TRBD2 identical over 8 bases. The trim removed 5 bases at V and 9 bases at J, leaving 6 bases unmatched. The germline CDR1 and CDR2 sequences are LNHDA and SQIVND (reference sequence). The CDR3 loop spans 13 amino acids.

This rearrangement joins TRBV4-2 to TRBJ2-7; tentative D call: TRBD2 (5 bases). V shed 1 base and J shed 2 bases, with 12 bases lying between them. Germline CDR1 and CDR2: LGHNA and YNFKEQ. This CDR3 region has 15 residues. Here the CDR3 reads CASSQARTEAYEQYF. For the CDR3, the DNA is TGTGCCAGCAGCCAAGCCAGGACTGAGGCCTACGAGCAGTACTTC.

The chain couples TRBV5-4 to TRBJ1-1, with 8 positions matching TRBD1. V dropped 3 bases and J dropped 4; count of bases not matched to a gene: 5. The CDR3 spans 14 residues. In germline, CDR1 is SGHNT, CDR2 YYREEE (reference sequence). Here the CDR3 reads CASSWTGWGTEAFF. The CDR3 coding sequence is TGTGCCAGCAGCTGGACAGGGTGGGGCACTGAAGCTTTCTTT.